This T cell receptor (beta chain) was recovered during a study of blood T cell repertoires in COVID-19. The recovered donors of Cohort 3 showed two negative PCRs, clearance, or symptom resolution. The J segment lost 0 bases and the V segment lost 6 bases, leaving 14 bases of the junction unmatched. CDR1 and CDR2 from the germline V gene are MNHEY and SMNVEV (reference sequence). The length of the CDR3 is 19 residues. Method: immunoSEQ multiplex PCR; TCRdb's copy keeps in-frame clones and lacks some. The data show some 150,000 clones, roughly 83% seen once. This chain joins TRBV27 and TRBJ1-6; 7 bases fit TRBD1. This receptor was identified in a man in his fifties who had recovered from COVID-19. Sequencing used PBMCs or T cells enriched from blood (not recorded which). As DNA, the CDR3 is TGTGCCAGCAGCGATGAGCCGACAGGGTTCGGCTCCTATAATTCACCCCTCCACTTT. Translating it yields CASSDEPTGFGSYNSPLHF.